What follows are 21 T cell receptor beta chains derived from one specimen sequenced in a study of blood T cell repertoires in COVID-19. Clones were sequenced by immunoSEQ multiplex PCR, and TCRdb holds only the in-frame ones, with some missing. The sample yields tens of thousands of clones, around 90% seen once. Sequences were obtained from peripheral blood. The receptors here all came from a woman aged 50 to 65 with active or convalescent COVID-19.

The CDR3 loop is CATSDRGGTEAFF. In DNA form, the CDR3 reads TGTGCCACCAGTGACCGAGGGGGCACTGAAGCTTTCTTT. V is TRBV24-1 and J is TRBJ1-1; maybe TRBD1 (6 bases). Germline V gene sequence: CDR1 KGHDR, CDR2 SFDVKD. Trimming left V 4 bases short and J 4 bases short, with 9 bases between. The CDR3 has 13 amino acids.

The chain combines TRBV7-2 with TRBJ2-7, with D maybe TRBD1 (5 bases). Deletions cut 8 bases from V and 7 bases from J, with 21 bases between. The length of the CDR3 is 14 residues. Germline lookup yields CDR1 SGHTA and CDR2 FQGNSA. The CDR3 nucleotides read TGTGCCAGCGGACGACAGCAACCTTATCAGGAGCAGTACTTC. Amino acids: CASGRQQPYQEQYF.

This clone has a single count. The V call is TRBV18, the J call TRBJ1-1; D is uncertain. V was pared by 1 base and J by 0 bases, with 12 bases between. This CDR3 comprises 16 residues. Looked up from germline, CDR1 is KGHSH and CDR2 is LQKENI. The CDR3 spells CASSPQGGSMNTEAFF. The CDR3 nucleotides read TGTGCCAGCTCACCACAGGGAGGGAGCATGAACACTGAAGCTTTCTTT. The full variable domain, in which reference TRBV18 and TRBJ1-1 provide the parts outside the CDR3, is NAGVMQNPRHLVRRRGQEARLRCSPMKGHSHVYWYRQLPEEGLKFMVYLQKENIIDESGMPKERFSAEFPKEGPSILRIQQVVRGDSAAYFCASSPQGGSMNTEAFFGQGTRLTVV.

This clone was counted only a few times. The chain joins TRBV30 to TRBJ2-2, with 9 bases that match TRBD1. Germline V lookup: CDR1 GTSNPN, CDR2 SVGIG (reference sequence). The CDR3 extends over 15 amino acids. The ends lost 4 bases at V and 0 bases at J; junction bases unmatched: 3. Here the CDR3 DNA reads TGTGCCTGGAAAACAGGGGGCGCGAACACCGGGGAGCTGTTTTTT. It is translated as CAWKTGGANTGELFF.

The chain has TRBV11-2 and TRBJ1-2; no definite D call. The CDR3 runs 12 residues. V lost 1 base and J lost 7, with 7 bases in between. From germline, CDR1 is SGHAT and CDR2 FQNNGV. The CDR3 sequence: CASSLGTGGYTF. The CDR3 DNA reads TGTGCCAGCAGCTTAGGAACCGGTGGCTACACCTTC.

This CDR3 reads CASSTNKRGPHTGELFF. The CDR3 DNA sequence: TGTGCCAGCAGCACAAATAAGCGGGGGCCTCACACCGGGGAGCTGTTTTTT. The chain is built from TRBV9 and TRBJ2-2, with 8 positions matching TRBD2. With 4 bases clipped from V and 3 bases from J, the junction kept 11 bases outside the gene matches. This CDR3 has 17 residues. Germline V gives CDR1 SGDLS, CDR2 YYNGEE.

The V and J genes are TRBV6-5 and TRBJ2-1, with TRBD2 identical over 7 bases. V was pared by 11 bases and J by 6 bases, with 7 bases of the junction left unmatched. From germline, CDR1 is MNHEY and CDR2 SVGAGI. This CDR3 comprises 12 residues. CDR3 coding DNA: TGTGCCGGCAAGGGACTATCCAATGAGCAGTTCTTC. It translates to CAGKGLSNEQFF.

The V and J genes are TRBV4-3 and TRBJ2-1, with 7 positions matching TRBD2. Germline V gene sequence: CDR1 LGHNA, CDR2 YSLEER. The ends lost 8 bases at V and 3 bases at J; junction bases unmatched: 7. The CDR3 runs 14 residues. The CDR3 nucleotides are TGCGCCAGCGGCATGAGGGACTACTACAATGAGCAGTTCTTC. This encodes CASGMRDYYNEQFF.

The V call is TRBV6-5, the J call TRBJ1-6; 9 nucleotides align to TRBD1. This CDR3 is built from 14 residues. V dropped 7 bases and J dropped 7; count of bases not matched to a gene: 5. From germline, CDR1 is MNHEY and CDR2 SVGAGI. Here the CDR3 reads CASNTDRGNSPLHF. Here the CDR3 DNA reads TGTGCCAGCAACACCGACAGGGGGAATTCACCCCTCCACTTT.

The chain employs TRBV6-5 and TRBJ1-1; no clear D gene. V was cut by 6 bases and J by 0 bases, with 11 bases left in between. CDR3 length: 14 amino acids. Looked up from germline, CDR1 is MNHEY and CDR2 is SVGAGI. The DNA of the CDR3 is TGTGCCAGCAGAACCGGGATTTTGAACACTGAAGCTTTCTTT. Its protein product is CASRTGILNTEAFF.

The chain links TRBV4-1 to TRBJ2-6; weak D call: TRBD1 (5 bases). CDR1 and CDR2 from the germline V gene are MGHRA and YSYEKL. The CDR3 has 17 residues. V shed 0 bases and J shed 8 bases, with 17 bases lying between them. The CDR3 protein is CASSQDSGLLSSNVLTF. DNA for the CDR3: TGCGCCAGCAGCCAAGATTCAGGGTTGCTTTCTTCCAACGTCCTGACTTTC.

This clone was observed a single time. V usage is TRBV7-2 and J usage is TRBJ2-3; D gene unclear. Germline CDR1 is SGHTA and CDR2 is FQGNSA. The V and J ends lost 8 bases and 3 bases respectively, with 9 bases between them. The CDR3 is 12 amino acids. CDR3 sequence: CASRSVTDTQYF. CDR3 nucleotide sequence: TGTGCCAGCCGATCGGTTACAGATACGCAGTATTTT.

This clone has just one count. In DNA form, the CDR3 reads TGTGCTAGTGGTTTGTTCCGGGAGCAGTACTTC. Its protein product is CASGLFREQYF. The rearrangement uses TRBV12-5 and TRBJ2-7; D gene unclear. Trimming cost V 2 bases and J 7 bases, with 6 bases left between them. This CDR3 is 11 amino acids long. The germline gives CDR1 LGHNT, CDR2 FRNRAP.

This sequence joins TRBV3-1 (or the pseudogene TRBV3-2) and TRBJ1-5, with 9 nucleotides matching TRBD1. In germline, CDR1 is LGHDT, CDR2 YNNKEL (reference sequence). The length of the CDR3 is 17 residues. The junction had 10 bases not matched to a gene; V was cut back by 1 base and J by 6 bases. CDR3 loop: CASSQGTGGPGSQPQHF. The CDR3 nucleotides read TGTGCCAGCAGCCAAGGAACAGGGGGCCCAGGGAGTCAGCCCCAGCATTTT.

V and J are TRBV5-6 and TRBJ2-5; 12 positions agree with TRBD2. The CDR3 is 18 residues long. Germline V gives CDR1 SGHDT, CDR2 YYEEEE. The junction had 12 bases not matched to a gene; V was cut back by 4 bases and J by 2 bases. Here the CDR3 reads CASSKESSGGALQETQYF. For the CDR3, the DNA is TGTGCCAGCAGCAAGGAGTCTAGCGGGGGGGCTCTACAAGAGACCCAGTACTTC.

This chain joins TRBV30 and TRBJ1-5, with D perhaps TRBD1 (5 bases). CDR3 length: 14 residues. Germline CDR1 and CDR2: GTSNPN and SVGIG (reference sequence). Trimming removed 4 bases at V and 5 bases at J, with 15 bases between. The CDR3 here is CAWNFGGGDQPQHF. The CDR3 DNA reads TGTGCCTGGAACTTTGGGGGGGGTGATCAGCCCCAGCATTTT.

This clone was recorded a few times. The chain recombines TRBV5-4 with TRBJ1-6; perhaps TRBD1 as D (5 bases). Trimming removed 0 bases at V and 8 bases at J, with 12 bases between. There are 15 residues in the CDR3. Germline V gene sequence: CDR1 SGHNT, CDR2 YYREEE (reference sequence). The CDR3 nucleotides are TGTGCCAGCAGCTTGGGGCAGGGAGGGTATTCACCCCTCCACTTT. Translated, it gives CASSLGQGGYSPLHF.

V and J are TRBV7-2 and TRBJ2-1, with 8 bases matching TRBD2. CDR1 is SGHTA and CDR2 is FQGNSA in the germline V gene. Germline trimming cut 1 base from V and 3 bases from J; bases unmatched to any gene: 11. The CDR3 runs to 18 residues. The DNA of the CDR3 is TGTGCCAGCAGCTTAGATTCGGGTACCGGGGGGGGCTACAATGAGCAGTTCTTC. Its protein product is CASSLDSGTGGGYNEQFF.

Notes on this clone: Different DNA sequences within this sample yield the same CDR3. The gene calls are TRBV28 and TRBJ1-5; 8 bases are shared with TRBD1. The CDR3 has 14 amino acids. Trimming cost V 5 bases and J 7 bases; bases outside gene matches: 7. Germline CDR1 and CDR2: MDHEN and SYDVKM. CDR3 in amino acids: CASSPPTGAQPQHF. The DNA of the CDR3 is TGTGCCAGCAGTCCCCCGACAGGGGCGCAGCCCCAGCATTTT.

The chain carries TRBV19 and TRBJ1-5, with TRBD1 matching over 8 bases. The V and J ends lost 5 bases and 4 bases, in that order; junction bases with no gene match: 7. This CDR3 spans 15 amino acids. Germline lookup yields CDR1 LNHDA and CDR2 SQIVND (reference sequence). The CDR3 loop reads CASSVSWTGNQPQHF. Written as DNA, the CDR3 is TGTGCCAGTAGTGTATCTTGGACAGGGAATCAGCCCCAGCATTTT. The full variable domain, with the rest looked up from reference TRBV19 and TRBJ1-5, is DGGITQSPKYLFRKEGQNVTLSCEQNLNHDAMYWYRQDPGQGLRLIYYSQIVNDFQKGDIAEGYSVSREKKESFPLTVTSAQKNPTAFYLCASSVSWTGNQPQHFGDGTRLSIL.

The chain combines TRBV5-1 with TRBJ1-5, with 8 nucleotides matching TRBD1. The V gene's germline CDR1 is SGHRS and CDR2 YFSETQ. This CDR3 spans 15 amino acids. The ends lost 2 bases at V and 8 bases at J; junction bases unmatched: 9. The CDR3 loop reads CASSLDNRGREPQHF. CDR3 coding DNA: TGCGCCAGCAGCTTAGATAACAGGGGGAGGGAGCCCCAGCATTTT.